The clone carrying this T cell receptor beta chain was seen only a few times. Here immunoSEQ multiplex PCR was the method, and the copy in TCRdb shows in-frame clones only, minus some. The sample comprises 100,000 to 150,000 clones, about 87% of which are singletons, and just under 3% rests with the top ten. This record comes from a study of control samples from healthy donors and cancer patients. The CDR3 covers 15 residues. The ends lost 4 bases at V and 0 bases at J; junction bases unmatched: 2. Germline CDR1 SGHAT, CDR2 FQDESV (reference sequence). This chain uses TRBV11-1 with TRBJ1-4, with 7 bases identical to TRBD1. Material for sequencing was blood. The clonotype comes from a man aged 60 to 75 in good health. The CDR3 bases are TGTGCCAGCAGCTCCGGGACAGCAACTAATGAAAAACTGTTTTTT. Translating gives CASSSGTATNEKLFF.